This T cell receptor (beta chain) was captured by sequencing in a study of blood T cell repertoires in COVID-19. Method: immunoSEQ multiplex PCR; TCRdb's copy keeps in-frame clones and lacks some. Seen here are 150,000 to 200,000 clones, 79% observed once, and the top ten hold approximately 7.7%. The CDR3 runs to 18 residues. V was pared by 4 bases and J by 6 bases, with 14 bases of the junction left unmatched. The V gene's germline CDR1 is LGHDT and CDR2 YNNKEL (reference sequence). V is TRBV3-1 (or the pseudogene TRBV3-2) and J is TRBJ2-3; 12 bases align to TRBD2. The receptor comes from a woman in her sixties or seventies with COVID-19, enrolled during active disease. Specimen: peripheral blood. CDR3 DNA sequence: TGTGCCAGCAGCCCCCGGGAGCCTAGCGGGAGGGTAGCGGATACGCAGTATTTT. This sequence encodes CASSPREPSGRVADTQYF.